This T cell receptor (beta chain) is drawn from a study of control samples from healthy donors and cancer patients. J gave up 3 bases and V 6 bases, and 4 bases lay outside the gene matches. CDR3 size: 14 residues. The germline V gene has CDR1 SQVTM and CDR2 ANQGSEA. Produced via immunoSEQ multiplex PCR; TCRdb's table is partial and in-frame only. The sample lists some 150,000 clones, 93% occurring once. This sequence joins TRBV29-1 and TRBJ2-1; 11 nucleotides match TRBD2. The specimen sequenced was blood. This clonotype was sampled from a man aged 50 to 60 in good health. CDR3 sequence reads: CSVVGLAVYNEQFF. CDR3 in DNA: TGCAGCGTGGTGGGACTAGCGGTCTACAATGAGCAGTTCTTC.